The clone carrying this TCR beta chain has a single count. Antigen specificity is unknown. Specified time point: newly diagnosed, previously untreated cHL patient sample. This sample was included in a study of PD-1 blockade in classical Hodgkin lymphoma. Points from the study as a whole: Reported findings placed baseline TCR diversity lower in newly diagnosed patients (compared with healthy donors).

Measured with immunoSEQ multiplex PCR; TCRdb has only the in-frame clones, and not every one. The sample contains some 21,000 clones, 94% of which appear only once. The source is a human donor with classical Hodgkin lymphoma. Sequenced input: peripheral blood mononuclear cells (PBMCs).

The CDR3 is CASSNGLLGIQYF. CDR3 DNA sequence: TGTGCCAGCAGTAACGGGTTACTTGGCATTCAGTACTTC. This rearrangement joins TRBV2 to TRBJ2-4; the D is unclear. Germline assignment: CDR1 SNHLY and CDR2 FYNNEI. This CDR3 has 13 residues. Trimming took off 5 bases at V and 9 bases at J, with 14 bases between the two ends.